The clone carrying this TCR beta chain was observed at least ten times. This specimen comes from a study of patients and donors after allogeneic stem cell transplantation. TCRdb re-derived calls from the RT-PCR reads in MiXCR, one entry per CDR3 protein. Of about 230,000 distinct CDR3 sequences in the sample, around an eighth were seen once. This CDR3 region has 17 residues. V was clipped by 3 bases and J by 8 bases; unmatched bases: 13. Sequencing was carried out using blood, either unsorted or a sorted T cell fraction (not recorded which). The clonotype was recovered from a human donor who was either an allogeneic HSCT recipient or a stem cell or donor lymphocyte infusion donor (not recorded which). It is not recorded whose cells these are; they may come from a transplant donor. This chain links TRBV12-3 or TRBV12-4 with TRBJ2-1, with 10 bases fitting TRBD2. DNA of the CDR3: TGTGCCAGCAGTTTCGAGTTTAGTCCTAGCGGGAGTGATGAGCAGTTCTTC. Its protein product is CASSFEFSPSGSDEQFF.